The clone carrying this T cell receptor (beta chain) has just a few counts. In the original analysis: Counts of nucleated cells, estimated from reference gene primer amplification, were obtained. TCRdb keeps only in-frame clones here, not all; method: immunoSEQ multiplex PCR. From that table come the V and J calls and clone size; the DNA was used to work out D and trimming. The sample comprises approximately 69,000 clones, 70% to 85% of which are singletons, and 13% rests with the top ten. These data come from a study of blood T cell repertoires in COVID-19. Overall study context: Researchers got acute and convalescent COVID-19 samples from the United States, Italy and Spain. From T cells, B-cell-depleted T cells, or PBMCs came the material, which was cDNA or gDNA.

Germline CDR1 reads SGHTA; CDR2 reads FQGTGA. V lost 1 base and J lost 8; bases outside the gene matches: 5. There are 16 residues in the CDR3. A Seattle source enrolled patients during active infection and followed them longitudinally. Sequenced sample: peripheral blood. The chain recombines TRBV7-3 with TRBJ2-2; TRBD1 aligns across 12 bases. The clonotype originates from a middle-aged man with COVID-19, enrolled during active disease. Here the CDR3 DNA reads TGTGCCAGCAGCTTAATGGGACAGGGGGCAGGAGGGGAGCTGTTTTTT. This codes for CASSLMGQGAGGELFF.